This T cell receptor (beta chain) was sequenced for a study of blood T cell repertoires in COVID-19. Turning to the study itself: COVID-19 samples collected from the United States, Italy and Spain covered acute and convalescent phases. Sources were T cells, B-cell-depleted T cells, or PBMCs; the material itself was cDNA or gDNA.

Seattle patient enrollment occurred during active infection, with longitudinal follow-up thereafter. There are 15 residues in the CDR3. The J segment lost 4 bases and the V segment lost 6 bases, leaving 4 bases of the junction unmatched. Germline V gene lookup returns CDR1 MNHEY and CDR2 SMNVEV (reference sequence). Per the study methods: Amplification of reference gene primers was used by the study to estimate nucleated cell counts. Assay used: immunoSEQ multiplex PCR; TCRdb lists only in-frame clones, some missing. V and J calls and clone size are as listed in that table; D and trimming were resolved from the DNA. Of some 310,000 clones detected, almost 90% appear once; the ten largest clones hold 2.9%.

The sample was peripheral blood. This receptor was identified in a woman in her twenties or thirties with COVID-19, enrolled during active disease. The rearrangement uses TRBV27 and TRBJ1-6; 9 nucleotides line up with TRBD1. The CDR3 here is CASSPGQGYNSPLHF. The CDR3 DNA sequence: TGTGCCAGCAGCCCGGGACAGGGATATAATTCACCCCTCCACTTT.